These 10 T cell receptor beta chains were all obtained from the same sample, sequenced in a study of control samples from healthy donors and cancer patients. Sequenced by immunoSEQ multiplex PCR; TCRdb stores in-frame clones only, minus some. The sample gives roughly 74,000 clones, roughly 93% of which show up once; 4.5% to 5.5% is in the top ten. The source material was blood. The receptor source for this set is a woman under 30 in good health.

This sequence joins TRBV19 and TRBJ2-7; D may be TRBD1 (5 bases). The CDR3 has 13 residues. Trimming stripped 10 bases from V and 6 bases from J, with 19 bases between. Germline V CDR1 and CDR2: LNHDA, SQIVND (reference sequence). CDR3 protein: CATNGFQGSEQYF. CDR3 sequence (DNA): TGTGCCACCAACGGATTTCAGGGTAGCGAGCAGTACTTC.

The chain uses TRBV7-3 and TRBJ1-2; 9 bases map to TRBD1. CDR1 and CDR2 from the germline V gene are SGHTA and FQGTGA. The ends lost 3 bases at V and 5 bases at J; junction bases unmatched: 4. CDR3 length: 14 residues. The CDR3 protein is CASSLSDRGYGYTF. The CDR3 coding sequence is TGTGCCAGCAGCTTGAGTGACAGGGGGTATGGCTACACCTTC. Drawing the rest from reference TRBV7-3 and TRBJ1-2, the complete variable domain is GAGVSQTPSNKVTEKGKYVELRCDPISGHTALYWYRQSLGQGPEFLIYFQGTGAADDSGLPNDRFFAVRPEGSVSTLKIQRTERGDSAVYLCASSLSDRGYGYTFGSGTRLTVV.

The chain has TRBV11-2 and TRBJ1-6, with 7 bases that match TRBD1. CDR3 size: 14 residues. CDR1 is SGHAT and CDR2 is FQNNGV in the germline V gene. With V trimmed by 8 bases and J by 5 bases, 6 bases remained unmatched. CDR3 loop: CASHRGTHNSPLHF. The CDR3 bases are TGTGCCAGCCACAGGGGAACCCATAATTCACCCCTCCACTTT.

The sample holds one count of this clone. This sequence joins TRBV7-8 and TRBJ2-5; 9 bases match TRBD1. Germline values: CDR1 SGHVS, CDR2 FQNEAQ. Trimming took 6 bases from V and 3 from J; bases not matched to a gene: 5. The CDR3 contains 14 residues. The CDR3 loop is CASSSGQGEETQYF. CDR3 bases: TGTGCCAGCAGTTCGGGACAGGGCGAAGAGACCCAGTACTTC.

The rearrangement joins TRBV7-3 to TRBJ2-6; 7 bases agree with TRBD1. Looked up from germline, CDR1 is SGHTA and CDR2 is FQGTGA. CDR3 length equals 14 residues. V dropped 0 bases and J dropped 11; count of bases not matched to a gene: 4. CDR3 sequence reads: CASSLTGTDHVLTF. The CDR3 region has the DNA TGTGCCAGCAGCTTAACCGGGACAGATCACGTCCTGACTTTC.

Here the CDR3 DNA reads TGTGCCAGCAGTGTGGACGGATTAAACACCATATATTTT. Residues: CASSVDGLNTIYF. The V and J genes are TRBV27 and TRBJ1-3; the D is unclear. Trimming removed 5 bases at V and 6 bases at J, with 11 bases between. Germline V CDR1 and CDR2: MNHEY, SMNVEV (reference sequence). The CDR3 sequence is 13 residues long.

The chain couples TRBV3-1 (or the pseudogene TRBV3-2) to TRBJ2-7; 7 bases are shared with TRBD1. The germline V gene encodes CDR1 LGHDT and CDR2 YNNKEL (reference sequence). The CDR3 spans 16 residues. Trimming cost V 1 base and J 1 base; bases outside gene matches: 7. This CDR3 is CASSQGLGQTSYEQYF. CDR3 in DNA: TGTGCCAGCAGCCAAGGATTGGGACAGACTTCCTACGAGCAGTACTTC.

This CDR3 reads CASSETGTFGEQYF. CDR3 DNA sequence: TGTGCCAGTAGTGAGACAGGGACGTTTGGGGAGCAGTACTTC. The chain recombines TRBV19 with TRBJ2-7, with 7 bases that match TRBD1. Germline CDR1 LNHDA, CDR2 SQIVND (reference sequence). The CDR3 is made up of 14 amino acids. J was trimmed by 7 bases and V by 5 bases; bases with no gene match: 11.

The chain couples TRBV28 to TRBJ1-5; weak D call: TRBD1 (5 bases). V was trimmed by 6 bases and J by 2 bases, leaving 14 bases between them. CDR3 length: 15 residues. Per the germline V gene, CDR1 is MDHEN and CDR2 is SYDVKM. CDR3: CASRATGLGNQPQHF. As DNA, the CDR3 is TGTGCCAGCAGGGCTACAGGTCTTGGCAATCAGCCCCAGCATTTT.

The chain carries TRBV29-1 and TRBJ2-1; D ambiguous. The CDR3 sequence is 10 residues long. CDR1 SQVTM and CDR2 ANQGSEA come from the germline V gene. Trimming shortened V by 7 bases and J by 8 bases, and 9 bases separated the two germline ends. The CDR3 coding sequence is TGCAGCGCCCACGAGTATGAGCAGTTCTTC. Its translation is CSAHEYEQFF.